This T cell receptor beta chain was found in a study of response to subunit inactivated influenza vaccine. TCRdb recomputed calls from the RT-PCR reads with MiXCR, one row per CDR3 protein. The sample consists of 650,000 or so distinct CDR3 sequences, about 14% of them appearing once. Germline CDR1 and CDR2: LGHNA and YSLEER. The CDR3 has 15 residues. V lost 4 bases, J lost 6 bases, and 5 bases stayed unmatched. Notes on this clonotype: Its specificity is unknown.

Findings of the study overall: Every seasonal influenza vaccination brings in few new T cells, the authors suggested.

Sequenced here: PBMCs from blood, sampled 14 days before vaccination. The chain recombines TRBV4-3 with TRBJ1-4; TRBD1 agrees at 10 bases. The source of this sequence is a middle-aged man who received an inactivated influenza vaccine. The CDR3 nucleotides read TGCGCCAGCAGCCCCTATGGGACAGGGGATGAAAAACTGTTTTTT. It yields the protein CASSPYGTGDEKLFF.